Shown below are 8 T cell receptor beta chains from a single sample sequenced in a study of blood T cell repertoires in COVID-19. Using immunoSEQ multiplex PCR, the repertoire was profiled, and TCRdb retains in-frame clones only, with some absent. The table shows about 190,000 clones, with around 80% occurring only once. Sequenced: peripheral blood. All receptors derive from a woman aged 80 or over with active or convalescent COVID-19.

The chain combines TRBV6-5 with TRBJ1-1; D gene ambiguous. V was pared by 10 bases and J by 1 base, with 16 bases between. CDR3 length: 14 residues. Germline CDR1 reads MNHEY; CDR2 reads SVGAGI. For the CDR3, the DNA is TGTGCCATCCTAAGACACCAAAGGAACACTGAAGCTTTCTTT. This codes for CAILRHQRNTEAFF.

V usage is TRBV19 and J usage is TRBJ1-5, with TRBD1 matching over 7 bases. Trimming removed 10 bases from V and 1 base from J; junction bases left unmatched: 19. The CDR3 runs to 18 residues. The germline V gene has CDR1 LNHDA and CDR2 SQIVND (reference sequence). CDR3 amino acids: CATTLRGPMTGSNQPQHF. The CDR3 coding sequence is TGTGCCACTACGTTAAGGGGCCCAATGACAGGGAGCAATCAGCCCCAGCATTTT.

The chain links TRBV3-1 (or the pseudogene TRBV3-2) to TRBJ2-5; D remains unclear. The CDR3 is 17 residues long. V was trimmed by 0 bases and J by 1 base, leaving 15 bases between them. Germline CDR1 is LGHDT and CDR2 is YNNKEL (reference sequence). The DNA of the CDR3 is TGTGCCAGCAGCCAAGATGCCATAACAGCCTCCCAAGAGACCCAGTACTTC. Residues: CASSQDAITASQETQYF.

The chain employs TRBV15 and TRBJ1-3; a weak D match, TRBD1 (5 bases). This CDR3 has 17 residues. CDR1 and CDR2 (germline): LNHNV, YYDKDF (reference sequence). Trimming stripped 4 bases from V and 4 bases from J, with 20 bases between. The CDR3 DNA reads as TGTGCCACCAGCACCCTGGCGGGCCTGGGGGGAGGAAACACCATATATTTT. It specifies CATSTLAGLGGGNTIYF.

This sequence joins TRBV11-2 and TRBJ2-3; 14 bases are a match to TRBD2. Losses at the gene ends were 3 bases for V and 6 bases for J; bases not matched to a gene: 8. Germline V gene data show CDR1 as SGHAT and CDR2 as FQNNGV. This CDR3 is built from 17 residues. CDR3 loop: CASSLLTSGGAVDTQYF. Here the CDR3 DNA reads TGTGCCAGCAGCTTGCTGACTAGCGGGGGGGCGGTGGATACGCAGTATTTT.

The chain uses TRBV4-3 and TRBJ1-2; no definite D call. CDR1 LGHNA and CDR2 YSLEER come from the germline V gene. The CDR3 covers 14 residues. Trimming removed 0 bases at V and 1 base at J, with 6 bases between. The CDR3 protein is CASSQDEDNYGYTF. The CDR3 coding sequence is TGCGCCAGCAGCCAAGATGAGGATAACTATGGCTACACCTTC.

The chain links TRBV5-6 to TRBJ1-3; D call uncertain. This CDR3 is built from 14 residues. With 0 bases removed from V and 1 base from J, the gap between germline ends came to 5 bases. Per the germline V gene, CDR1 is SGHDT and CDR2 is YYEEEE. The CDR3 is CASSLGTSGNTIYF. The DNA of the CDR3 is TGTGCCAGCAGCTTGGGGACTTCTGGAAACACCATATATTTT.

The CDR3: CASSEDRYSYEQYF. CDR3 DNA sequence: TGTGCCAGCAGTGAAGACAGATACTCCTACGAGCAGTACTTC. This sequence joins TRBV2 and TRBJ2-7; D not resolved. Trimming removed 1 base from V and 0 bases from J, with 7 bases in between. The CDR3 loop spans 14 amino acids. Germline loops: CDR1 SNHLY, CDR2 FYNNEI.